The T cell receptor beta chain under discussion was sequenced for a study of T cells after yellow fever vaccination. Study-wide background: Low-cell-number fractions were prepared with SMART-Seq v4 Ultra Low Input. Points from the study as a whole: Reappearance after the booster was observed for most primary-vaccination clones (96% CD4, around 90% CD8).

The ends were cut back, 3 bases at V and 1 base at J, with 9 bases in the middle. This CDR3 spans 14 amino acids. Looked up from germline, CDR1 is MRHNA and CDR2 is SNTAGT. This clonotype was seen at least ten times. The antigen is unknown. UMIs and a universal primer site were added when TCR cDNA was made by 5'RACE template switching. TCRdb recomputed calls from the 5' RACE reads with MiXCR, one row per CDR3 protein. In the table there are roughly 63,000 distinct CDR3 sequences, roughly 7.4% of which are singletons. The sample in question was CD8+ T cells sorted from PBMCs, obtained 15 days after the yellow fever booster vaccination. The TCR originated in a man under 40 who received the YFV17D yellow fever vaccine. V gene TRBV6-4 combines with J gene TRBJ1-1; D is possibly TRBD1 (5 bases). The chain's CDR3 is CASSETTGNTEAFF. DNA for the CDR3: TGTGCCAGCAGTGAAACAACAGGGAACACTGAAGCTTTCTTT.